The source of this T cell receptor (beta chain) is a study of early T cells in non-severe SARS-CoV-2 infection. This clonotype was observed a few times. Deletions cut 2 bases from V and 0 bases from J, with 5 bases between. The germline V gene encodes CDR1 MNHEY and CDR2 SVGEGT. The CDR3 has 15 residues. Each CDR3 protein is one row after TCRdb ran MiXCR on the 5' RACE reads. The sample shows around 44,000 distinct CDR3 sequences, 6.5% to 9.5% of them seen only once. This TCR came from an adult who was a healthcare worker with PCR-confirmed SARS-CoV-2 infection or an uninfected control (not recorded which). This rearrangement joins TRBV6-2 or TRBV6-3 to TRBJ1-6; D uncertain. Sequencing used whole blood. CDR3 in DNA: TGTGCCAGCAGTTACGAGAGCTCCTATAATTCACCCCTCCACTTT. This sequence encodes CASSYESSYNSPLHF.